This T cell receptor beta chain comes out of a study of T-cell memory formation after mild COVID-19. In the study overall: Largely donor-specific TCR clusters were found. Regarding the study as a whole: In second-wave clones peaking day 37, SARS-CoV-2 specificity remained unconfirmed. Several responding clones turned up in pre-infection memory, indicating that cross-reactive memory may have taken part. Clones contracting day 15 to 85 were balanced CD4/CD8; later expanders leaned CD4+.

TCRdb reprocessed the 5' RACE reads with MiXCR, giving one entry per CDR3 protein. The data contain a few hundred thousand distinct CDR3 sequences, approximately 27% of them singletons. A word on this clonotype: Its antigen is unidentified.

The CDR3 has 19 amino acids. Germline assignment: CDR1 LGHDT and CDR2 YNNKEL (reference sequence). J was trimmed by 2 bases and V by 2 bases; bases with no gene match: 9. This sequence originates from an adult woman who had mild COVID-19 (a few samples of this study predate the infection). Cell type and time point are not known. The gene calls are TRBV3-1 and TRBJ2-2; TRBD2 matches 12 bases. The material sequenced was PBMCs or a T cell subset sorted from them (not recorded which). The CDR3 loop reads CASSQTGLAGIINTGELFF. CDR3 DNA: TGTGCCAGCAGCCAAACCGGACTAGCGGGGATTATAAACACCGGGGAGCTGTTTTTT. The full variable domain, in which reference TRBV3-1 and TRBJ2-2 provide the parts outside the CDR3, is DTAVSQTPKYLVTQMGNDKSIKCEQNLGHDTMYWYKQDSKKFLKIMFSYNNKELIINETVPNRFSPKSPDKAHLNLHINSLELGDSAVYFCASSQTGLAGIINTGELFFGEGSRLTVL.